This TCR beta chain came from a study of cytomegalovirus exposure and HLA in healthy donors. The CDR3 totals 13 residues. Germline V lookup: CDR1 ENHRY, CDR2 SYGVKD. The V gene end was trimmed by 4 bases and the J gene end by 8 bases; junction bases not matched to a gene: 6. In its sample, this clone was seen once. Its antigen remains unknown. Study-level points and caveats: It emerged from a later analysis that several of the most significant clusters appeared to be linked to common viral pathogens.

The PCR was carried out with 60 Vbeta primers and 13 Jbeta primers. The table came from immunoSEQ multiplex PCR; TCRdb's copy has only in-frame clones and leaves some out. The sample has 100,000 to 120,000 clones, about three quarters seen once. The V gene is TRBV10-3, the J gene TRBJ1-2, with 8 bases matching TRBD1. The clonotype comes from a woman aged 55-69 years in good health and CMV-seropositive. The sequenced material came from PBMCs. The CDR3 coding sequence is TGTGCCATCAGTGGGGGACAGGCGGGCGGCTACACCTTC. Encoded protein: CAISGGQAGGYTF.